The 8 T cell receptor beta chains presented below share a single source sample, sequenced in a study of PD-L1 blockade in urothelial cancer. Sequencing was performed with immunoSEQ multiplex PCR; in TCRdb, only in-frame clones are kept and a portion is missing. There are roughly 90,000 clones in the sample; 90% occur only once, and approximately 9% lies in the top ten. The source was PBMCs, collected around atezolizumab (anti-PD-L1) treatment. The receptor source for this set is a man in his sixties with urothelial cancer.

The genes are TRBV19 and TRBJ2-2; 12 nucleotides line up with TRBD2. CDR1 and CDR2 from the germline V gene are LNHDA and SQIVND (reference sequence). This CDR3 is 16 amino acids long. Germline trimming cut 6 bases from V and 2 bases from J; bases unmatched to any gene: 4. CDR3 sequence: CASSTGLAGNTGELFF. The CDR3 nucleotides read TGTGCCAGTAGCACTGGACTAGCGGGAAACACCGGGGAGCTGTTTTTT.

This chain links TRBV2 with TRBJ2-1, with 9 bases identical to TRBD2. The CDR3 is 15 residues long. In germline, CDR1 is SNHLY, CDR2 FYNNEI. After removal of 6 bases from V and 7 bases from J, the junction contained 10 bases not matched to a gene. The CDR3 is CASRPAGGLGNEQFF. In nucleotides, the CDR3 is TGTGCCAGCAGACCAGCGGGAGGTTTGGGGAATGAGCAGTTCTTC.

This sequence joins TRBV6-1 and TRBJ1-5; D may be TRBD1 (5 bases). This CDR3 comprises 16 residues. V lost 1 base to trimming and J lost 2 bases, with 12 bases between them. Looked up from germline, CDR1 is MNHNS and CDR2 is SASEGT. This CDR3 reads CASSEGRARGNQPQHF. CDR3 bases: TGTGCCAGCAGTGAAGGAAGGGCCAGGGGCAATCAGCCCCAGCATTTT.

The chain employs TRBV19 and TRBJ1-2; D might be TRBD1 (6 bases). The CDR3 runs 14 residues. Germline CDR1 reads LNHDA; CDR2 reads SQIVND (reference sequence). The V end lost 0 bases, the J end lost 5 bases, and 10 bases lay between the germline ends. Here the CDR3 reads CASSIEFTGYGYTF. The CDR3 DNA sequence: TGTGCCAGTAGTATAGAGTTTACAGGGTATGGCTACACCTTC.

The chain uses TRBV7-8 and TRBJ1-5; D call uncertain. The CDR3 runs to 17 residues. CDR1 and CDR2 (germline): SGHVS, FQNEAQ. Trimming removed 7 bases at V and 0 bases at J, with 19 bases between. CDR3 in DNA: TGTGCCAGCAAAAAGGACCGGGGTTTCAGTAGCAATCAGCCCCAGCATTTT. Protein: CASKKDRGFSSNQPQHF.

The CDR3 loop reads CASRSQQGAMVYGYTF. CDR3 nucleotide sequence: TGTGCCAGCAGATCCCAACAGGGGGCGATGGTCTATGGCTACACCTTC. V and J are TRBV28 and TRBJ1-2, with 9 bases lining up with TRBD1. The germline V gene encodes CDR1 MDHEN and CDR2 SYDVKM. The CDR3 loop spans 16 amino acids. Losses at the gene ends were 6 bases for V and 4 bases for J; bases not matched to a gene: 12.

This rearrangement joins TRBV9 to TRBJ2-3, with D maybe TRBD1 (5 bases). The ends were cut back, 2 bases at V and 9 bases at J, with 16 bases in the middle. The CDR3 extends over 14 amino acids. Germline loops: CDR1 SGDLS, CDR2 YYNGEE. As DNA, the CDR3 is TGTGCCAGCAGCGTCGGGTCAGGGTCCCTCACGCAGTATTTT. It yields the protein CASSVGSGSLTQYF.

The rearrangement links TRBV15 to TRBJ2-3, with 9 bases aligning to TRBD1. Germline trimming cut 0 bases from V and 8 bases from J; bases unmatched to any gene: 9. The CDR3 runs to 16 residues. From germline, CDR1 is LNHNV and CDR2 YYDKDF (reference sequence). The CDR3: CATSRDPGTGFTTQYF. The CDR3 bases are TGTGCCACCAGCAGAGATCCCGGGACAGGGTTTACTACGCAGTATTTT.